Sequencing of this T cell receptor beta chain was carried out in a study of blood T cell repertoires in COVID-19 (dated by TCRdb to about 2020). For the wider study: Collaborator samples came from the United States, Italy and Spain and covered acute and convalescent phases of COVID-19. The prospective study material was composed of cDNA or gDNA derived from T cells, B-cell-depleted T cells, or PBMCs. Subjects who had been exposed to COVID-19, were actively infected with it, or had recovered from it provided the deeply sampled blood TCRbeta repertoires that made up the dataset. The repertoires were released in a freely available public database meant as a resource for research on the immune response to SARS-CoV-2. Samples came from the ongoing ImmuneRACE study (first 160 participants) plus 1,254 subjects from 6 global collaborators. A de-identified subject ID, COVID-19 status, age in years and sex were almost always included in the sample metadata. HLA class I and class II types, where available, came from metadata supplied by the sample provider rather than from assay-based typing. The paper as a whole reports these results and caveats: Clinical and demographic metadata were provided uncurated, with the amount varying by source and participant.

One collaborating source in Seattle enrolled patients during active infection and followed them longitudinally through the course of disease. The collaborating institutions used their own protocols to collect whole blood in K2EDTA tubes. Collaborator samples were shipped for TCRbeta analysis as frozen whole blood, isolated PBMCs, or DNA extracted from either sample type. A remark on this clone: Its antigen remains undetermined. Base qualities are missing; no much larger clone stands one base away.

From the cysteine up to the phenylalanine, the CDR3 has a length of 18 residues. Left in the record is the CDR3 DNA by itself, 54 bases read in frame from the first base. Trimming removed 0 bases from V and 1 base from J; the gene matches leave 11 bases unexplained. The germline V gene yields SGHDT for CDR1 and YYEEEE for CDR2. The immunoSEQ Assay, a bias-controlled multiplex PCR, was used to amplify TCRbeta CDR3 regions from genomic DNA. The original methods were these. The number of nucleated cells in each sample was estimated from the amplification of reference gene primers within the assay. Sequence reads were collapsed and filtered to measure the absolute abundance of every unique TCRbeta CDR3 rearrangement. For each sample, productive Simpson clonality was calculated by taking the square root of Simpson's diversity index across productive rearrangements. TCRdb's version of the immuneACCESS table is confined to in-frame rearrangements and falls short of the full clone set. An unresolved V gene accounts for under half of the shortfall where checked; the remainder is of unknown origin. V and J calls plus clone size are reproduced from that table; the DNA served to infer D and trimming. The sample table shows approximately 160,000 clones, and more than 75% are seen once. In total, the top ten clones hold around 0.6% of the sample.

Rearrangement joined TRBV5-6 to TRBJ1-2, with 8 junctional bases fitting TRBD1. Sequenced: peripheral blood. This clonotype was sampled from a man in his fifties or sixties with COVID-19, enrolled during active disease. Here is the DNA: TGTGCCAGCAGCTTGGCCCGGGGCAGGGGGCGCTTTAACTATGGCTACACCTTC. This encodes CASSLARGRGRFNYGYTF.